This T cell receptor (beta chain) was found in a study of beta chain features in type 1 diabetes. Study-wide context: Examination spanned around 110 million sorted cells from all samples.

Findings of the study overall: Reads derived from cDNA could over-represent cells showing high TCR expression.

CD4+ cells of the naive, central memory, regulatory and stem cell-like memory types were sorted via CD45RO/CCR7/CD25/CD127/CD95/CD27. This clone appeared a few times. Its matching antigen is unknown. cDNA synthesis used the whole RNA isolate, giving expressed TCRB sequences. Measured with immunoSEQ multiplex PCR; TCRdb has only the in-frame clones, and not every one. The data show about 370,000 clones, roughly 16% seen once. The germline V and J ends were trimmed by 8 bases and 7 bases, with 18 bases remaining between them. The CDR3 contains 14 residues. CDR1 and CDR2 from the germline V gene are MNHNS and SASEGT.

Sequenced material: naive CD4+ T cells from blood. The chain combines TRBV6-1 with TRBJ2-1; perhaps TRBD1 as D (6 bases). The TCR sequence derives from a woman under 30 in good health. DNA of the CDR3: TGTGCCAGCGCAGGGGCCCTAGATTCTAATGAGCAGTTCTTC. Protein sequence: CASAGALDSNEQFF.